Following are 23 T cell receptor beta chains from one sample sequenced in a study of T cells in Graves' hyperthyroidism and ophthalmopathy. TCR beta CDR3 regions were amplified from RNA transcripts. The study used the HTBI primer set for a first-round RT-PCR of the TCR CDR3. MiXCR, run by TCRdb on the multiplex PCR reads, gives a single entry per CDR3 protein. The sample holds roughly 280,000 distinct CDR3 sequences, about 20% seen once. Sequenced sample: blood. The receptors come from a man aged 25-40 years with Graves' ophthalmopathy.

This clonotype was seen repeatedly, ten times or more. The rearrangement links TRBV12-3 or TRBV12-4 to TRBJ2-3; 8 bases are shared with TRBD1. The CDR3 sequence is 16 residues long. Trimming at V came to 2 bases and at J to 1 base, leaving 5 bases not matched to a gene. CDR3 region: CASSLRATGGTDTQYF. DNA for the CDR3: TGTGCCAGCAGTTTAAGGGCGACAGGGGGCACAGATACGCAGTATTTT.

This clonotype was counted at least ten times. This chain links TRBV18 with TRBJ2-7; TRBD1 matches at 7 bases. The CDR3 has 13 amino acids. With V trimmed by 0 bases and J by 5 bases, 1 base remained unmatched. Germline V gene sequence: CDR1 KGHSH, CDR2 LQKENI. Here the CDR3 reads CASSPPTGNEQYF. The CDR3 bases are TGTGCCAGCTCACCACCGACAGGGAACGAGCAGTACTTC.

The V call is TRBV6-5, the J call TRBJ1-1; D might be TRBD1 (6 bases). Trimming removed 4 bases at V and 11 bases at J, with 20 bases between. CDR1 is MNHEY and CDR2 is SVGAGI in the germline V gene. The CDR3 extends over 14 amino acids. The CDR3 loop reads CASSSPKTGDAAFF. The CDR3 DNA follows: TGTGCCAGCAGTTCACCAAAGACAGGCGATGCGGCTTTCTTT.

On this clonotype: A much more abundant neighbour one base away suggests this may be a read error. The chain carries TRBV7-6 and TRBJ2-3, with 11 bases that match TRBD2. With V trimmed by 4 bases and J by 4 bases, 10 bases remained unmatched. Per the germline V gene, CDR1 is SGHVS and CDR2 is FNYEAQ. CDR3 length: 17 amino acids. The CDR3 is CASSSEELAGGADTQYF. DNA for the CDR3: TGTGCCAGCAGCTCAGAGGAGCTAGCGGGAGGTGCAGATACGCAGTATTTT.

V is TRBV6-1 and J is TRBJ2-2, with 11 bases lining up with TRBD2. CDR3 length equals 16 residues. Germline CDR1 and CDR2: MNHNS and SASEGT. After removal of 5 bases from V and 4 bases from J, the junction contained 6 bases not matched to a gene. The DNA for the CDR3 is TGTGCCAGCAGTAACTTAGCGGGAGGGGGCACCGGGGAGCTGTTTTTT. Its translation: CASSNLAGGGTGELFF.

The chain recombines TRBV11-3 with TRBJ2-7, with TRBD1 identical over 10 bases. The CDR3 is 16 residues long. The germline V gene has CDR1 SGHNT and CDR2 YENEEA. V lost 0 bases and J lost 7; bases outside the gene matches: 9. The CDR3 reads CASSLDLRQGAQEQYF. The CDR3 bases are TGTGCCAGCAGCTTAGATCTCAGACAGGGGGCTCAAGAGCAGTACTTC.

This clonotype has more than one count but fewer than ten. This may arise from a read error, as a much more abundant clone is one base away. The chain uses TRBV10-3 and TRBJ1-1; maybe TRBD1 (6 bases). The germline V gene has CDR1 ENHRY and CDR2 SYGVKD. V shed 4 bases and J shed 0 bases, with 12 bases lying between them. The CDR3 consists of 15 residues. CDR3 in DNA: TGTGCCATCAGTGGCGGGGGGGGCATGAACACTGAAGCTTTCTTT. Translating gives CAISGGGGMNTEAFF.

In regard to this clonotype: A read error may produce the germline difference seen at one junction end. The chain carries TRBV25-1 and TRBJ1-2; 7 positions match TRBD1. This CDR3 has 15 amino acids. Germline CDR1 and CDR2: MGHDK and SYGVNS. Here the CDR3 DNA reads TGTGCCTGCAGTGGTTTACATGGGACAGTGGATGGCTACACCTTC. Its protein is CACSGLHGTVDGYTF.

This clonotype was detected a few times. Germline is not matched at one junction end, which may reflect a read error. In DNA, the CDR3 is TGTGCCAACAGCTTATCTCAGGCTAGCAATCAGCCCCAGCATTTT. It yields the protein CANSLSQASNQPQHF. This chain connects TRBV11-2 to TRBJ1-5, with D uncertain. This CDR3 is 15 amino acids long. The germline V gene encodes CDR1 SGHAT and CDR2 FQNNGV.

This clonotype was found a few times. This rearrangement joins TRBV9 to TRBJ2-4; D is unresolved. The CDR3 loop spans 15 amino acids. Trimming shortened V by 4 bases and J by 13 bases, and 24 bases separated the two germline ends. Per the germline V gene, CDR1 is SGDLS and CDR2 is YYNGEE. The CDR3 sequence: CASSQTDLILKGQYF. The CDR3 coding sequence is TGTGCCAGCAGCCAGACGGACCTAATATTAAAGGGACAGTACTTC.

This CDR3 reads CSAPLGQGRNTEAFF. For the CDR3, the DNA is TGCAGTGCCCCCCTCGGGCAGGGACGGAACACTGAAGCTTTCTTT. The rearrangement links TRBV20-1 to TRBJ1-1, with D possibly TRBD1 on 5 matching bases. The germline gives CDR1 DFQATT, CDR2 SNEGSKA (reference sequence). The CDR3 extends over 15 amino acids. V lost 6 bases, J lost 1 base, and 18 bases lay in between.

This clonotype has at least ten counts. V and J are TRBV7-9 and TRBJ2-2, with 15 bases fitting TRBD2. CDR1 and CDR2 from the germline V gene are SEHNR and FQNEAQ (reference sequence). V was pared by 8 bases and J by 6 bases, with 1 base of the junction left unmatched. The CDR3 contains 14 residues. The chain's CDR3 is CASRTSGRAGELFF. The DNA of the CDR3 is TGTGCCAGCCGGACTAGCGGGAGGGCCGGGGAGCTGTTTTTT. Full variable domain (missing parts from reference TRBV7-9 and TRBJ2-2): DTGVSQNPRHKITKRGQNVTFRCDPISEHNRLYWYRQTLGQGPEFLTYFQNEAQLEKSRLLSDRFSAERPKGSFSTLEIQRTEQGDSAMYLCASRTSGRAGELFFGEGSRLTVL.

This clonotype was seen ten or more times. The rearrangement joins TRBV30 to TRBJ2-3; 9 bases fit TRBD2. After removal of 3 bases from V and 4 bases from J, the junction contained 5 bases not matched to a gene. This CDR3 spans 14 amino acids. Per the germline V gene, CDR1 is GTSNPN and CDR2 is SVGIG (reference sequence). CDR3 in DNA: TGTGCCTGGAGCGCGGGACTAGCTGCAGATACGCAGTATTTT. Translation gives CAWSAGLAADTQYF.

The chain has TRBV2 and TRBJ2-1; tentative D call: TRBD2 (6 bases). Trimming removed 9 bases at V and 9 bases at J, with 18 bases between. CDR1 SNHLY and CDR2 FYNNEI come from the germline V gene. CDR3 length: 13 residues. The CDR3 loop is CARGTPPHGEQFF. The CDR3 nucleotides are TGTGCCAGAGGGACTCCCCCGCACGGTGAGCAGTTCTTC.

This clonotype was detected only a few times. The rearrangement uses TRBV10-2 and TRBJ2-7; TRBD1 might be the D (6 bases). In germline, CDR1 is WSHSY, CDR2 SAAADI. The length of the CDR3 is 14 residues. V gave up 3 bases and J gave up 2 bases, with 11 bases separating them. CDR3 sequence reads: CASSDGTSTYEQYF. The DNA of the CDR3 is TGCGCCAGCAGTGATGGGACAAGCACCTACGAGCAGTACTTC.

The chain couples TRBV3-1 to TRBJ2-5, with a tentative D call TRBD2 (6 bases). The CDR3 runs 14 residues. CDR1 is LGHDT, CDR2 YNNKEL, per germline (reference sequence). Trimming shortened V by 4 bases and J by 1 base, and 10 bases separated the two germline ends. The CDR3 DNA sequence: TGTGCCAGCAGCCCCCGGACTACCCAAGAGACCCAGTACTTC. Amino acids: CASSPRTTQETQYF.

In this sample, this clonotype turned up many times. This rearrangement joins TRBV3-1 to TRBJ1-2; perhaps TRBD1 as D (5 bases). Germline V gene sequence: CDR1 LGHDT, CDR2 YNNKEL (reference sequence). V dropped 2 bases and J dropped 2 bases, with 9 bases sitting between them. This CDR3 has 14 residues. The CDR3 DNA is TGTGCCAGCAGCCAAACAACAGGAAACTATGGCTACACCTTC. Encoded protein: CASSQTTGNYGYTF.

In regard to this clonotype: This may be a read error, as it is one base from a much larger clone. The chain uses TRBV20-1 and TRBJ1-1; maybe TRBD1 (6 bases). CDR1 is DFQATT and CDR2 is SNEGSKA in the germline V gene (reference sequence). The V end was cut by 6 bases, the J end by 11 bases, with 16 bases between. This CDR3 has 11 amino acids. DNA of the CDR3: TGCAGTGCCAGGGGCGGGCCATGGGCTTTCTTT. Its translation: CSARGGPWAFF.

This clonotype was found many times. The rearrangement uses TRBV11-3 and TRBJ2-7; D is perhaps TRBD2 (6 bases). Trimming removed 6 bases from V and 9 bases from J, with 24 bases in between. CDR1 is SGHNT and CDR2 is YENEEA in the germline V gene. CDR3 size: 15 residues. The CDR3 DNA follows: TGTGCCAGCAGGGTGGGCGGGAACAGAGCCGACGGGCAGTACTTC. Protein product: CASRVGGNRADGQYF.

This clonotype was counted between two and nine times. This chain links TRBV18 with TRBJ2-2; no firm D call. Trimming pared 2 bases from V and 6 bases from J, leaving 7 bases between. Germline CDR1 reads KGHSH; CDR2 reads LQKENI. The CDR3 length is 13 residues. The CDR3 nucleotides read TGTGCCAGCTCACCAGATGCTCCCGGGGAGCTGTTTTTT. Translation gives CASSPDAPGELFF.

This clonotype has a count of ten or more. This chain uses TRBV6-5 with TRBJ1-1, with a weak D call TRBD1 (5 bases). Trimming left V 2 bases short and J 3 bases short, with 10 bases between. The CDR3 spans 14 residues. The germline CDR1 and CDR2 sequences are MNHEY and SVGAGI. The CDR3 DNA sequence: TGTGCCAGCAGTTACGGGGCCGGATACACTGAAGCTTTCTTT. Translation: CASSYGAGYTEAFF.

A remark on this clonotype: A read error may account for a junction end that differs from germline. The chain links TRBV14 to TRBJ2-1, with no clear D. Germline V gene data show CDR1 as SGHDN and CDR2 as FVKESK. The length of the CDR3 is 14 residues. CDR3 in DNA: TGTGCCAGCAGCAAAGAGGACCTCTACAATGAGCAGTTCTTC. It specifies CASSKEDLYNEQFF.

The J gene is TRBJ1-5, the V gene TRBV28; D gene unclear. Trimming cost V 3 bases and J 5 bases, with 17 bases left between them. CDR3 size: 16 residues. Germline V lookup: CDR1 MDHEN, CDR2 SYDVKM. CDR3 sequence: CASSFLLRPGYQPQHF. CDR3 DNA: TGTGCCAGCAGTTTTCTTTTAAGGCCCGGGTATCAGCCCCAGCATTTT.